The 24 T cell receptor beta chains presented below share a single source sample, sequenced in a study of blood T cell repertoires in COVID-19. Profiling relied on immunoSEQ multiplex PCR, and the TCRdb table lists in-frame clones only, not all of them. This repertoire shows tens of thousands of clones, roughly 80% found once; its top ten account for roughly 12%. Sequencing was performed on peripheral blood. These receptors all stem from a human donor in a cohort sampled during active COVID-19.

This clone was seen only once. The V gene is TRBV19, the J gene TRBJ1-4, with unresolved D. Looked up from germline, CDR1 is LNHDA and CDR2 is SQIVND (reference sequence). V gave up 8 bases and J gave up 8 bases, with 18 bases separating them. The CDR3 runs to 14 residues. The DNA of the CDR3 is TGTGCCAGTGGCTCCGAAAGCGGGTTAGAAAAACTGTTTTTT. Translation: CASGSESGLEKLFF.

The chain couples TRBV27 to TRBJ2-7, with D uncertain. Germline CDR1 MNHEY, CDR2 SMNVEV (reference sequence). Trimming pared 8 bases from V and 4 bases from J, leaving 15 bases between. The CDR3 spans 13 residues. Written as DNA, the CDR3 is TGTGCCAGCCGCTCTTTGGCCGAATACGAGCAGTACTTC. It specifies CASRSLAEYEQYF.

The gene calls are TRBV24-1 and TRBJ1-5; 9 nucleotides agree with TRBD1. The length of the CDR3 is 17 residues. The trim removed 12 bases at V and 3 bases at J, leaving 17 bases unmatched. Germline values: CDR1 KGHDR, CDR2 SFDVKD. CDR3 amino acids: CALPRDRASLNNQPQHF. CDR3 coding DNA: TGTGCCCTACCTCGGGACAGGGCATCCCTGAACAATCAGCCCCAGCATTTT.

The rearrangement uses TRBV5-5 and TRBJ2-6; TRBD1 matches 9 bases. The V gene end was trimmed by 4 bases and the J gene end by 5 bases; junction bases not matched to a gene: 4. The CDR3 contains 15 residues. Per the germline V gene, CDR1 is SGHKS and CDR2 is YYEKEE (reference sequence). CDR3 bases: TGTGCCAGCAGCCTCGGGACAGGGAGGGCCAACGTCCTGACTTTC. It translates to CASSLGTGRANVLTF.

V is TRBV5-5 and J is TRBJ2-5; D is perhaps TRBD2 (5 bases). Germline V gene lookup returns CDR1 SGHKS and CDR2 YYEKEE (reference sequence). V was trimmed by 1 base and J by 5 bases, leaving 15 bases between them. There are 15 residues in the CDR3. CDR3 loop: CASSLLLVTAETQYF. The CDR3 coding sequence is TGTGCCAGCAGCTTGTTACTAGTCACTGCGGAGACCCAGTACTTC.

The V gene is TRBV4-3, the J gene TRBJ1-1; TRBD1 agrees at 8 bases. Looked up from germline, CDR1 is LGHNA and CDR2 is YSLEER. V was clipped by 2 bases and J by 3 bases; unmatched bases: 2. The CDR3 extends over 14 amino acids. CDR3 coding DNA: TGCGCCAGCAGCCAACAGACAGGGGACACTGAAGCTTTCTTT. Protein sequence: CASSQQTGDTEAFF.

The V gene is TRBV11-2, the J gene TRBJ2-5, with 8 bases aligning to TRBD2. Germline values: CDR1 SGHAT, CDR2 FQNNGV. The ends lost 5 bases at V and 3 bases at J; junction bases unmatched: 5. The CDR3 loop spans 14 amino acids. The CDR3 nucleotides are TGTGCCAGCAGCCCCGGGGGGGCTAAAGAGACCCAGTACTTC. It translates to CASSPGGAKETQYF.

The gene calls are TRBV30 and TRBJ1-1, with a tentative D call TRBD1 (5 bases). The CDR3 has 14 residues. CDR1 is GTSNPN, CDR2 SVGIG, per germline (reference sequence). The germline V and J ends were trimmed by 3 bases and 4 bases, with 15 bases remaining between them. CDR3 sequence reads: CAWSSIRGGTEAFF. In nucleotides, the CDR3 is TGTGCCTGGAGCAGTATAAGGGGAGGCACTGAAGCTTTCTTT.

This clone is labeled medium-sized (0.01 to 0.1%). The chain's CDR3 is CASTLSGTSNEQFF. The DNA for the CDR3 is TGTGCCAGCACCCTCTCCGGGACTAGCAATGAGCAGTTCTTC. The chain joins TRBV6-5 to TRBJ2-1, with TRBD2 matching 8 bases. Germline CDR1 MNHEY, CDR2 SVGAGI. The CDR3 runs to 14 residues. V was pared by 7 bases and J by 6 bases, with 8 bases of the junction left unmatched.

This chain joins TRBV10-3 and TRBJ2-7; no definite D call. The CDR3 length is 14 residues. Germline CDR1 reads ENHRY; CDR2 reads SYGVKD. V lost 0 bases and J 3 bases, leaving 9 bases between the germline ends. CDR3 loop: CAISESNYLYEQYF. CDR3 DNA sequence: TGTGCCATCAGTGAGTCGAACTACCTCTACGAGCAGTACTTC.

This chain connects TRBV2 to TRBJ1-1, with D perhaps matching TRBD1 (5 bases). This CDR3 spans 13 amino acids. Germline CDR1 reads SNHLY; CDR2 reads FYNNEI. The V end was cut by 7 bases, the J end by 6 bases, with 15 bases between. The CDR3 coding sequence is TGTGCCAGCAAAGGTTGGGGAGGGGCTGAAGCTTTCTTT. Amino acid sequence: CASKGWGGAEAFF.

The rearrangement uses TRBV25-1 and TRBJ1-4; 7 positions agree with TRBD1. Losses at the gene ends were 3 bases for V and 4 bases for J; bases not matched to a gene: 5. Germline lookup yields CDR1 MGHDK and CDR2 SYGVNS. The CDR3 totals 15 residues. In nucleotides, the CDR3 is TGTGCCAGCAGTGATGGGACAGAGATTAATGAAAAACTGTTTTTT. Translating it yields CASSDGTEINEKLFF.

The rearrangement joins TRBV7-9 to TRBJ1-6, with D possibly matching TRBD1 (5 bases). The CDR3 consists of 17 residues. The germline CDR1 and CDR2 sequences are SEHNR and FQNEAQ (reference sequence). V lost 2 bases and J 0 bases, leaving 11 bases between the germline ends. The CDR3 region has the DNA TGTGCCAGCAGCTTAAGGTCGGGGGGCTCCTATAATTCACCCCTCCACTTT. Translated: CASSLRSGGSYNSPLHF. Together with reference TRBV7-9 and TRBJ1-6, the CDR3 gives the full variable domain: DTGVSQNPRHKITKRGQNVTFRCDPISEHNRLYWYRQTLGQGPEFLTYFQNEAQLEKSRLLSDRFSAERPKGSFSTLEIQRTEQGDSAMYLCASSLRSGGSYNSPLHFGNGTRLTVT.

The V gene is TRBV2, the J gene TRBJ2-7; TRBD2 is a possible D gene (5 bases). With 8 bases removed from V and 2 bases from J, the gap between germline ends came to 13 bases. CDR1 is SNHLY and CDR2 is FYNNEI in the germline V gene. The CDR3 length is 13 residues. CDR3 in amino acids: CASAPGGPYEQYF. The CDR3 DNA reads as TGTGCCAGCGCCCCGGGCGGGCCCTACGAGCAGTACTTC.

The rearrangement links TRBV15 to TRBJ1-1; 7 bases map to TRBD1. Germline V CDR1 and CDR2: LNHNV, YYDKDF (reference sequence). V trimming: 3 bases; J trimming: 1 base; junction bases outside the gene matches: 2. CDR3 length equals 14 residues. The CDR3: CATSRGQKNTEAFF. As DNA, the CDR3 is TGTGCCACCAGCAGGGGACAGAAGAACACTGAAGCTTTCTTT.

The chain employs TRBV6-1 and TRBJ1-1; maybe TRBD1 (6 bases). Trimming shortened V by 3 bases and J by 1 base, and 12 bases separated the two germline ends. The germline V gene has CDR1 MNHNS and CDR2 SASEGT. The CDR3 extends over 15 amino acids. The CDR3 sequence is CASSDQGGENTEAFF. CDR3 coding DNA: TGTGCCAGCAGTGATCAAGGGGGGGAGAACACTGAAGCTTTCTTT.

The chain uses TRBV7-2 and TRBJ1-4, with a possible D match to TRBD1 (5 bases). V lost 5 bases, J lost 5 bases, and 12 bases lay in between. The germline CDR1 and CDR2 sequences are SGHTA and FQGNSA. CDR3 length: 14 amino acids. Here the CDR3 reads CASSPRRGNEKLFF. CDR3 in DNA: TGTGCCAGCAGCCCGAGGCGGGGGAATGAAAAACTGTTTTTT.

This CDR3 is CASSPTGTYRTSYNEQFF. As DNA, the CDR3 is TGTGCCAGCAGTCCCACTGGGACTTACCGCACCTCCTACAATGAGCAGTTCTTC. The gene calls are TRBV6-6 and TRBJ2-1, with a possible D match to TRBD2 (6 bases). Trimming pared 5 bases from V and 0 bases from J, leaving 20 bases between. This CDR3 contains 18 residues. The germline gives CDR1 MNHNY, CDR2 SVGAGI (reference sequence).

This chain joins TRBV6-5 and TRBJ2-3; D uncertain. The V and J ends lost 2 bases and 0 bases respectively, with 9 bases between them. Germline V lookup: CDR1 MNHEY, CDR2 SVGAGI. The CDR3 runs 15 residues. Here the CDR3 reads CASSYGFSSTDTQYF. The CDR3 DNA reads TGTGCCAGCAGTTACGGCTTCTCAAGCACAGATACGCAGTATTTT.

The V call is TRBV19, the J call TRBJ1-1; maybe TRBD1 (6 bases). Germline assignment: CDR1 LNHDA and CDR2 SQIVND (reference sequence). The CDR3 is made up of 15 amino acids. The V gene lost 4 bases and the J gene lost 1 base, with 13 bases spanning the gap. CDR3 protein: CASSTREGQNTEAFF. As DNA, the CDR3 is TGTGCCAGTAGTACCCGGGAGGGACAGAACACTGAAGCTTTCTTT. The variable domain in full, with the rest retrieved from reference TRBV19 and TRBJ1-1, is DGGITQSPKYLFRKEGQNVTLSCEQNLNHDAMYWYRQDPGQGLRLIYYSQIVNDFQKGDIAEGYSVSREKKESFPLTVTSAQKNPTAFYLCASSTREGQNTEAFFGQGTRLTVV.

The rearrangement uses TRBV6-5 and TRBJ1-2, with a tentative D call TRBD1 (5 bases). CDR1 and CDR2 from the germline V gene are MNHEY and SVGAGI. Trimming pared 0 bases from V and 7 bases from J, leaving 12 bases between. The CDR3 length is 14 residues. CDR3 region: CASSYSGPEGGYTF. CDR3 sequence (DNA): TGTGCCAGCAGTTACTCGGGGCCGGAGGGTGGCTACACCTTC.

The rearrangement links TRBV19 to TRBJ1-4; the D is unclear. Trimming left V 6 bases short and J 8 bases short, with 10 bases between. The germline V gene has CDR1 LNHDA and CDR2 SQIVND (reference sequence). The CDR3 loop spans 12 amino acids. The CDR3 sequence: CASRGGSEKLFF. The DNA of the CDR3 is TGTGCCAGTAGGGGAGGGTCCGAAAAACTGTTTTTT.

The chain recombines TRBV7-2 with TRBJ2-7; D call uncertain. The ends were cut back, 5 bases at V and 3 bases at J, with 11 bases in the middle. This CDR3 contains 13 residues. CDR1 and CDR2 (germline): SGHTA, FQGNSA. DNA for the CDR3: TGTGCCAGCAGCCCAGGCTACGGCTACGAGCAGTACTTC. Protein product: CASSPGYGYEQYF.

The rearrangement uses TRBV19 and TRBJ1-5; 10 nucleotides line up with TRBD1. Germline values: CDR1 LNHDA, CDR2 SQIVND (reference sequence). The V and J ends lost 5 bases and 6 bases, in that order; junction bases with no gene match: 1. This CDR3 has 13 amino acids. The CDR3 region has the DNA TGTGCCAGTAGTGGGGACAGGGGTCAGCCCCAGCATTTT. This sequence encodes CASSGDRGQPQHF. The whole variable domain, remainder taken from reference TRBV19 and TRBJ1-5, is DGGITQSPKYLFRKEGQNVTLSCEQNLNHDAMYWYRQDPGQGLRLIYYSQIVNDFQKGDIAEGYSVSREKKESFPLTVTSAQKNPTAFYLCASSGDRGQPQHFGDGTRLSIL.